These T cell receptor beta chains were read from a single sample in a study of blood T cell repertoires in COVID-19. The repertoire was sequenced with immunoSEQ multiplex PCR; TCRdb's copy has only in-frame clones and lacks some. The repertoire has fewer than 20,000 clones, 70% to 90% of them found once; the top ten carry about a third. The sample consisted of peripheral blood. All receptors come from a man between 65 and 85 years old in a cohort sampled during active COVID-19. The CDR3 runs from the conserved cysteine through the conserved F or W. Fields, in order: J gene, clone size, D gene, CDR3 length, V gene, CDR3 protein, CDR3 DNA. The D gene is left open where the match is weak. The size of a clone is reported for some rows only, either as once, few or many, or as a class for expanded clones.

TRBJ2-3,.,TRBD2,15,TRBV19,CASSAGLAGGDTQYF,TGTGCCAGTAGCGCGGGACTAGCGGGAGGGGATACGCAGTATTTT
TRBJ1-2,.,TRBD1,13,TRBV28,CASTQGQFYGYTF,TGTGCCAGCACCCAGGGACAGTTTTATGGCTACACCTTC
TRBJ2-7,.,TRBD1,13,TRBV5-1,CASSSDRAYEQYF,TGCGCCAGCAGCTCGGACAGGGCCTACGAGCAGTACTTC
TRBJ2-1,.,TRBD1,17,TRBV24-1,CATSDPGQILENNEQFF,TGTGCCACCAGTGACCCGGGACAGATCCTCGAAAACAATGAGCAGTTCTTC
TRBJ1-6,.,.,15,TRBV11-2,CASSLGDGRGSPLHF,TGTGCCAGCAGCTTAGGGGACGGGAGAGGCTCACCCCTCCACTTT
TRBJ2-3,once,TRBD1,15,TRBV6-2/TRBV6-3,CASSQDRVIADTQYF,TGTGCCAGCAGCCAGGACAGGGTGATTGCAGATACGCAGTATTTT
TRBJ2-1,.,TRBD1,15,TRBV29-1,CSVELPGQVFDEQFF,TGCAGCGTTGAACTACCGGGACAGGTGTTCGATGAGCAGTTCTTC
TRBJ2-1,.,TRBD2,16,TRBV29-1,CSVEGVLAGGFNKQFF,TGCAGCGTTGAGGGGGTCCTAGCGGGAGGCTTCAATAAGCAGTTCTTC
TRBJ1-5,.,.,15,TRBV27,CASSLSRVGNQPQHF,TGTGCCAGCAGTTTATCGAGGGTGGGGAATCAGCCCCAGCATTTT
TRBJ1-4,once,TRBD1,16,TRBV2,CASSEKRTGGFEKLFF,TGTGCCAGCAGTGAAAAAAGGACAGGGGGGTTTGAAAAACTGTTTTTT
TRBJ2-5,.,TRBD1,15,TRBV11-2,CASSRDRGRVGTQYF,TGTGCCAGCAGTCGTGACAGGGGAAGAGTTGGGACCCAGTACTTC
TRBJ2-5,.,.,16,TRBV5-4,CASSLDPGRDQETQYF,TGTGCCAGCAGCTTGGATCCGGGTCGGGACCAAGAGACCCAGTACTTC
TRBJ2-6,few,.,14,TRBV30,CAWGRGSGANVLTF,TGTGCCTGGGGTAGGGGCTCTGGGGCCAACGTCCTGACTTTC
TRBJ2-5,.,TRBD1,17,TRBV28,CASRGLDRGRFQETQYF,TGTGCCAGCAGGGGGCTGGACAGGGGGCGATTTCAAGAGACCCAGTACTTC
TRBJ2-5,.,TRBD2,16,TRBV10-2,CASRGGLAGYQETQYF,TGCGCCAGCAGGGGGGGACTAGCGGGATACCAAGAGACCCAGTACTTC
TRBJ2-7,.,TRBD2,13,TRBV19,CASMTSGTYEQYF,TGTGCCAGTATGACTAGCGGGACCTACGAGCAGTACTTC
TRBJ1-1,.,TRBD1,16,TRBV7-8,CASSSRQGSTITEAFF,TGTGCCAGCAGCTCACGACAGGGATCGACGATCACTGAAGCTTTCTTT
TRBJ2-7,.,.,15,TRBV5-1,CASSLGGRGVNEQYF,TGCGCCAGCAGCTTGGGCGGCAGGGGAGTAAACGAGCAGTACTTC
TRBJ2-7,.,.,10,TRBV27,CASGLYEQYF,TGTGCCAGTGGACTATACGAGCAGTACTTC